The 28 T cell receptor beta chains presented below share a single source sample, sequenced in a study of blood T cells in healthy people across ages. A second PCR, run for about 7 to 11 cycles, used a sample-barcoded 5' primer plus a J-beta primer mix. TCRdb re-called the 5' RACE reads through MiXCR, storing one row per CDR3 protein. The sample contains 700,000 to 1,000,000 distinct CDR3 sequences, about 42% of which appear only once. Sequenced material: blood. The receptors originated from a man in his sixties in good health.

This chain connects TRBV4-1 to TRBJ1-2; no clear D. CDR3 size: 11 residues. The germline V and J ends were trimmed by 8 bases and 8 bases, with 12 bases remaining between them. Germline V gives CDR1 MGHRA, CDR2 YSYEKL. The CDR3 coding sequence is TGCGCCAGCTCCCCTGGGCGAGGCTACACCTTC. Translated: CASSPGRGYTF.

This sequence joins TRBV6-1 and TRBJ2-4; D remains ambiguous. The CDR3 contains 15 residues. V shed 2 bases and J shed 13 bases, with 21 bases lying between them. The germline CDR1 and CDR2 sequences are MNHNS and SASEGT. The CDR3 nucleotides read TGTGCCAGCAGTGAACGTCCAGCAGCCTACAATGAGCAGTACTTC. It is translated as CASSERPAAYNEQYF.

V is TRBV5-6 and J is TRBJ2-4; the D gene is possibly TRBD2 (6 bases). Germline V gene lookup returns CDR1 SGHDT and CDR2 YYEEEE. Deletions cut 0 bases from V and 13 bases from J, with 14 bases between. The CDR3 has 13 residues. The CDR3 loop reads CASSLGPQREQYF. CDR3 sequence (DNA): TGTGCCAGCAGCTTGGGTCCCCAACGGGAGCAGTACTTC.

This chain joins TRBV10-3 and TRBJ2-1, with unresolved D. Trimming pared 1 base from V and 10 bases from J, leaving 11 bases between. Per germline, CDR1 ENHRY and CDR2 SYGVKD. The CDR3 extends over 13 amino acids. CDR3 in amino acids: CAISEFLALEQFF. The CDR3, as DNA: TGTGCCATCAGTGAGTTTCTGGCTCTGGAGCAGTTCTTC.

The V call is TRBV28, the J call TRBJ2-1; tentatively, D is TRBD1 (6 bases). This CDR3 spans 11 amino acids. V was clipped by 3 bases and J by 12 bases, with 9 bases between them. From germline, CDR1 is MDHEN and CDR2 SYDVKM. This CDR3 reads CASSFRDMQFF. For the CDR3, the DNA is TGTGCCAGCAGTTTCAGGGACATGCAGTTCTTC. The full variable domain, in which reference TRBV28 and TRBJ2-1 provide the parts outside the CDR3, is DVKVTQSSRYLVKRTGEKVFLECVQDMDHENMFWYRQDPGLGLRLIYFSYDVKMKEKGDIPEGYSVSREKKERFSLILESASTNQTSMYLCASSFRDMQFFGPGTRLTVL.

The rearrangement joins TRBV7-9 to TRBJ2-3, with TRBD1 as a possible D gene (5 bases). This CDR3 contains 15 residues. Germline lookup yields CDR1 SEHNR and CDR2 FQNEAQ (reference sequence). V was trimmed by 3 bases and J by 1 base, leaving 11 bases between them. The CDR3 region is CASSFLRDRTDTQYF. The CDR3 DNA follows: TGTGCCAGCAGCTTCCTCAGGGATCGCACAGATACGCAGTATTTT.

Here the CDR3 DNA reads TGTGCCAGCAGTTTACAGGGACAGGGGCGGGAAAAACTGTTTTTT. Its protein is CASSLQGQGREKLFF. The rearrangement uses TRBV27 and TRBJ1-4, with TRBD1 identical over 10 bases. The CDR3 is 15 residues long. The V gene end was trimmed by 2 bases and the J gene end by 8 bases; junction bases not matched to a gene: 5. CDR1 MNHEY and CDR2 SMNVEV come from the germline V gene (reference sequence).

This clonotype has a handful of counts. The chain carries TRBV28 and TRBJ2-5, with D unresolved. CDR3 length equals 16 residues. Germline CDR1 is MDHEN and CDR2 is SYDVKM. V was pared by 8 bases and J by 2 bases, with 21 bases between. CDR3 protein: CASGMKALRIQETQYF. The CDR3, as DNA: TGTGCCAGCGGTATGAAGGCCCTGAGGATACAAGAGACCCAGTACTTC.

This clonotype was found a few times. The genes are TRBV30 and TRBJ2-3; D perhaps matches TRBD1 (6 bases). CDR3 length equals 14 residues. Germline V CDR1 and CDR2: GTSNPN, SVGIG (reference sequence). V was trimmed by 4 bases and J by 4 bases, leaving 15 bases between them. Here the CDR3 DNA reads TGTGCCTGGAAAGGGCAGGGGAGAGCAGATACGCAGTATTTT. Its translation is CAWKGQGRADTQYF.

The chain employs TRBV3-1 and TRBJ2-1, with D perhaps matching TRBD2 (5 bases). Trimming removed 3 bases at V and 11 bases at J, with 8 bases between. CDR1 is LGHDT, CDR2 YNNKEL, per germline (reference sequence). The CDR3 loop spans 11 amino acids. The CDR3 region has the DNA TGTGCCAGCAGCCAGAGGGTGCAGCAGTTCTTC. Protein product: CASSQRVQQFF.

The gene calls are TRBV2 and TRBJ2-5; the D is unclear. V was shortened by 6 bases and J by 7 bases, with 12 bases between the two germline ends. Germline assignment: CDR1 SNHLY and CDR2 FYNNEI. The CDR3 runs to 12 residues. The CDR3 DNA reads TGTGCCAGCAGGCCTGAATCGGGGACCCAGTACTTC. It is translated as CASRPESGTQYF.

In this sample, this clonotype turned up many times. The chain carries TRBV20-1 and TRBJ1-2; no firm D call. Trimming took 4 bases from V and 6 from J, leaving 3 bases between them. The CDR3 is 9 residues long. CDR1 and CDR2 from the germline V gene are DFQATT and SNEGSKA (reference sequence). The CDR3: CSAKDGYTF. Written as DNA, the CDR3 is TGCAGTGCTAAGGATGGCTACACCTTC.

The genes are TRBV5-1 and TRBJ1-1; D not resolved. The CDR3 sequence is 15 residues long. CDR1 is SGHRS, CDR2 YFSETQ, per germline. V lost 0 bases to trimming and J lost 8 bases, with 17 bases between them. The CDR3 is CASSLDLGRTLEAFF. Written as DNA, the CDR3 is TGCGCCAGCAGCTTGGATCTGGGTAGGACCCTCGAAGCTTTCTTT.

The CDR3 loop reads CASSLNRTGVETQYF. The DNA for the CDR3 is TGTGCCAGCAGTTTAAACCGAACAGGGGTGGAGACCCAGTACTTC. This rearrangement joins TRBV12-3 or TRBV12-4 to TRBJ2-5; TRBD1 matches at 7 bases. Trimming at V came to 2 bases and at J to 5 bases, leaving 8 bases not matched to a gene. CDR3 length: 15 residues.

This clonotype has a handful of counts. V and J are TRBV9 and TRBJ1-6; 7 bases line up with TRBD1. The CDR3 is 14 residues long. V shed 4 bases and J 6 bases; nucleotides not matched to a gene: 4. Per germline, CDR1 SGDLS and CDR2 YYNGEE. Here the CDR3 reads CASSMGQTNSPLHF. The CDR3 nucleotides read TGTGCCAGCAGCATGGGACAGACTAATTCACCCCTCCACTTT.

In the case of this clonotype: A much more abundant neighbour one base away suggests this may be a read error. The rearrangement joins TRBV12-3 or TRBV12-4 to TRBJ2-5, with TRBD2 identical over 9 bases. Trimming cost V 6 bases and J 11 bases; bases outside gene matches: 16. CDR3 size: 15 residues. DNA of the CDR3: TGTGCCAGCAGACAAGGCGGGGGGGAGATCAATGAGCAGTACTTC. Amino acid sequence: CASRQGGGEINEQYF.

V and J are TRBV7-2 and TRBJ2-5, with D tentatively TRBD2 (6 bases). The tail of the sequence fits TRBJ2-7 better, so the J call may be wrong. The germline V gene encodes CDR1 SGHTA and CDR2 FQGNSA. The CDR3 length is 15 residues. The CDR3 DNA is TGTGCCAGCAGCTTAGACGCGGGACCGAACTACGAGCAGTACTTC. It specifies CASSLDAGPNYEQYF.

This chain joins TRBV10-3 and TRBJ1-6; tentatively, D is TRBD1 (5 bases). V was pared by 6 bases and J by 7 bases, with 13 bases between. The CDR3 runs 14 residues. The V gene's germline CDR1 is ENHRY and CDR2 SYGVKD. CDR3 nucleotide sequence: TGTGCCATCAGCGGGGCGGCGAGGAATTCACCCCTCCACTTT. This sequence encodes CAISGAARNSPLHF.

This chain uses TRBV6-2 or TRBV6-3 with TRBJ2-5; 8 bases agree with TRBD1. Trimming removed 6 bases from V and 4 bases from J; junction bases left unmatched: 13. Germline V gene sequence: CDR1 MNHEY, CDR2 SVGEGT. The CDR3 consists of 16 residues. DNA of the CDR3: TGTGCCAGCAGGGTCGGAGGACAGGGAGAGGGAGAGACCCAGTACTTC. Amino acids: CASRVGGQGEGETQYF.

This clonotype was counted between two and nine times. V gene TRBV20-1 combines with J gene TRBJ2-7, with 7 bases identical to TRBD2. This CDR3 spans 16 amino acids. Looked up from germline, CDR1 is DFQATT and CDR2 is SNEGSKA (reference sequence). With V trimmed by 0 bases and J by 2 bases, 10 bases remained unmatched. CDR3 protein: CSARDGREARAYEQYF. The CDR3 nucleotides are TGCAGTGCTAGAGATGGGAGGGAGGCCAGGGCCTACGAGCAGTACTTC.

This clonotype appeared a few times. The chain combines TRBV10-3 with TRBJ2-7; TRBD1 might be the D (5 bases). The CDR3 runs to 16 residues. The ends were cut back, 3 bases at V and 4 bases at J, with 19 bases in the middle. Germline CDR1 ENHRY, CDR2 SYGVKD. This chain's CDR3 is CAISEWQGSLTYEQYF. CDR3 nucleotides: TGTGCCATCAGTGAATGGCAGGGAAGTTTGACTTACGAGCAGTACTTC.

This sequence joins TRBV27 and TRBJ2-1; TRBD1 aligns across 7 bases. V dropped 3 bases and J dropped 5; count of bases not matched to a gene: 7. The CDR3 has 15 residues. Germline assignment: CDR1 MNHEY and CDR2 SMNVEV (reference sequence). CDR3 DNA sequence: TGTGCCAGCAGTTTTGAGGGGGCGCTAAACAATGAGCAGTTCTTC. Protein: CASSFEGALNNEQFF.

This sequence joins TRBV27 and TRBJ1-2; D is perhaps TRBD1 (5 bases). This CDR3 contains 15 residues. CDR1 MNHEY and CDR2 SMNVEV come from the germline V gene (reference sequence). The V end lost 0 bases, the J end lost 5 bases, and 13 bases lay between the germline ends. CDR3 amino acids: CASSLSARDPYGYTF. CDR3 DNA: TGTGCCAGCAGTTTATCCGCCCGGGACCCTTATGGCTACACCTTC.

The chain couples TRBV7-9 to TRBJ2-5; D perhaps matches TRBD2 (5 bases). The CDR3 loop spans 16 amino acids. CDR1 SEHNR and CDR2 FQNEAQ come from the germline V gene (reference sequence). V lost 2 bases to trimming and J lost 4 bases, with 17 bases between them. CDR3 bases: TGTGCCAGCAGCTTAACTAGGGTCAGTTTGGGAGAGACCCAGTACTTC. It translates to CASSLTRVSLGETQYF.

The V gene is TRBV7-2, the J gene TRBJ1-6; TRBD1 matches 9 bases. Germline V CDR1 and CDR2: SGHTA, FQGNSA. The CDR3 spans 15 residues. V lost 5 bases, J lost 10 bases, and 9 bases stayed unmatched. In DNA, the CDR3 is TGTGCCAGCAGCACCACGGGACAGGGTAAATCACCCCTCCACTTT. It is translated as CASSTTGQGKSPLHF.

V gene TRBV11-3 combines with J gene TRBJ1-4, with no clear D. This CDR3 is 14 amino acids long. Between the trimmed V and J ends, which lost 3 bases and 1 base, there was a span of 6 bases. Per the germline V gene, CDR1 is SGHNT and CDR2 is YENEEA. The CDR3, as DNA: TGTGCCAGCAGCTTGGAGGGAACTAATGAAAAACTGTTTTTT. As protein: CASSLEGTNEKLFF.

The chain combines TRBV20-1 with TRBJ2-7; possibly TRBD1 for D (5 bases). V was clipped by 5 bases and J by 0 bases, with 11 bases between them. The CDR3 is made up of 13 amino acids. The germline gives CDR1 DFQATT, CDR2 SNEGSKA (reference sequence). CDR3 sequence: CSALDMSSYEQYF. CDR3 in DNA: TGCAGTGCTTTGGACATGAGCTCCTACGAGCAGTACTTC.

Concerning this clonotype: Just one base apart from a much larger clone, this may be a read error. The chain links TRBV3-1 to TRBJ2-5, with 11 bases matching TRBD2. V gave up 6 bases and J gave up 5 bases; unmatched junction bases: 20. Germline V gene data show CDR1 as LGHDT and CDR2 as YNNKEL (reference sequence). The CDR3 consists of 19 residues. The CDR3 nucleotides are TGTGCCAGCAGTTTGGCCGCCGGGACTAGCGGCTTCTGGTTCGAGACCCAGTACTTC. Amino acid sequence: CASSLAAGTSGFWFETQYF.